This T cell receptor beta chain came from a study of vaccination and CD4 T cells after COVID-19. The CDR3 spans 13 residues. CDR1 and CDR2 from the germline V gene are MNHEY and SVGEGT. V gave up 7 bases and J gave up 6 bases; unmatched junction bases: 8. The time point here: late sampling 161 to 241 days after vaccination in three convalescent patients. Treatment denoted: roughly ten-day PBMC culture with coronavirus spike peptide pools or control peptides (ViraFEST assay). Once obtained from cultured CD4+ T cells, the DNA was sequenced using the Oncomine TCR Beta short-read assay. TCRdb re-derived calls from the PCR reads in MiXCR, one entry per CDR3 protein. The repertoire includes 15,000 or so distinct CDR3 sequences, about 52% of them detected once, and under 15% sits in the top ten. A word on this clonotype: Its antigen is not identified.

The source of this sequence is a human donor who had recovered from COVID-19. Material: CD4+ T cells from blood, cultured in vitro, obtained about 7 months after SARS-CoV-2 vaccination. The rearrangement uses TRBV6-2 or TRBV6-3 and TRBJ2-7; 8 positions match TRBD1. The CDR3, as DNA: TGTGCCAGCAAGCGGACAGGGTCCCTCGAGCAGTACTTC. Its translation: CASKRTGSLEQYF.